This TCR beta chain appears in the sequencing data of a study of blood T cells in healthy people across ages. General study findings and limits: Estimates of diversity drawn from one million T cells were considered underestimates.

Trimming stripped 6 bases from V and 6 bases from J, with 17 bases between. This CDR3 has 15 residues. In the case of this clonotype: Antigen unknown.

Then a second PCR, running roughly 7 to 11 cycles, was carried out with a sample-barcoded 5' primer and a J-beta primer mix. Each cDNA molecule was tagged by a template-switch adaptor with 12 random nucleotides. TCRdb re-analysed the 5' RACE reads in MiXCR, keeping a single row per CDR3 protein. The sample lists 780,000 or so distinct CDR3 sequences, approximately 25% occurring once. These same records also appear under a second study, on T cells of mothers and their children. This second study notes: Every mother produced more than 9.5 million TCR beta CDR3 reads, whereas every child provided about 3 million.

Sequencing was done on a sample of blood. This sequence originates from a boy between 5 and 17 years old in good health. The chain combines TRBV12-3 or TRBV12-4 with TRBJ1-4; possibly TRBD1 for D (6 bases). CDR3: CASSRDRGLDEKLFF. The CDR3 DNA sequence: TGTGCCAGCAGCCGAGATCGGGGGCTTGATGAAAAACTGTTTTTT.